A single sample is the source of the 6 T cell receptor beta chains below, sequenced in a study of T cell changes during pregnancy in multiple sclerosis. Sequencing used immunoSEQ multiplex PCR; TCRdb keeps in-frame clones, though not all of them. Among more than 100,000 clones listed, 85% to 95% were seen once. Material: peripheral blood, obtained after pregnancy. The receptors were gathered from a female donor with multiple sclerosis, enrolled in a pregnancy study.

V is TRBV18 and J is TRBJ2-7; no reliable D call. This CDR3 has 13 residues. V was cut by 3 bases and J by 4 bases, with 10 bases left in between. Germline CDR1 is KGHSH and CDR2 is LQKENI. The CDR3 here is CASSPALVYEQYF. The CDR3 DNA is TGTGCCAGCTCACCGGCCCTAGTTTACGAGCAGTACTTC.

This chain joins TRBV5-4 and TRBJ1-5, with no clear D. CDR1 is SGHNT and CDR2 is YYREEE in the germline V gene (reference sequence). V dropped 2 bases and J dropped 0 bases, with 6 bases sitting between them. The CDR3 length is 14 residues. CDR3 DNA sequence: TGTGCCAGCAGCTTTGAGGGTAGCAATCAGCCCCAGCATTTT. Translating it yields CASSFEGSNQPQHF. Together with reference TRBV5-4 and TRBJ1-5, the CDR3 gives the full variable domain: ETGVTQSPTHLIKTRGQQVTLRCSSQSGHNTVSWYQQALGQGPQFIFQYYREEENGRGNFPPRFSGLQFPNYSSELNVNALELDDSALYLCASSFEGSNQPQHFGDGTRLSIL.

The rearrangement joins TRBV19 to TRBJ2-6; no reliable D call. CDR3 length: 16 residues. CDR1 is LNHDA and CDR2 is SQIVND in the germline V gene (reference sequence). The germline V and J ends were trimmed by 3 bases and 0 bases, with 9 bases remaining between them. For the CDR3, the DNA is TGTGCCAGTAGTATTTCCCCATTCTCTGGGGCCAACGTCCTGACTTTC. Translated, it gives CASSISPFSGANVLTF.

The chain recombines TRBV15 with TRBJ1-1; D unresolved. Germline assignment: CDR1 LNHNV and CDR2 YYDKDF (reference sequence). CDR3 length: 13 amino acids. V was pared by 7 bases and J by 3 bases, with 12 bases between. The CDR3 loop reads CATIEPGDTEAFF. Here the CDR3 DNA reads TGTGCCACCATTGAACCCGGGGACACTGAAGCTTTCTTT.

CDR3 in amino acids: CASSTPQGSGQPQHF. The DNA of the CDR3 is TGTGCCAGCAGTACTCCACAGGGTTCAGGGCAGCCCCAGCATTTT. The chain has TRBV28 and TRBJ1-5; TRBD1 might be the D (6 bases). This CDR3 is built from 15 residues. Trimming took 5 bases from V and 7 from J, leaving 18 bases between them. The V gene's germline CDR1 is MDHEN and CDR2 SYDVKM.

The J gene is TRBJ2-1, the V gene TRBV27; TRBD2 agrees at 10 bases. The CDR3 sequence is 16 residues long. Germline V CDR1 and CDR2: MNHEY, SMNVEV (reference sequence). The trim removed 7 bases at V and 4 bases at J, leaving 10 bases unmatched. The CDR3 reads CASTSKAGGIYNEQFF. The CDR3, as DNA: TGTGCCAGCACCTCGAAAGCGGGAGGGATTTACAATGAGCAGTTCTTC.